What follows are 10 T cell receptor beta chains derived from one specimen sequenced in a study of CD4 and CD8 cells across lung adenocarcinoma regions. One entry per CDR3 protein results from TCRdb running MiXCR on the PCR reads. The table has tens of thousands of distinct CDR3 sequences, under 65% seen once. Sequenced material: CD4+ T cells from the center of a lung tumor. The receptors were sampled from a male donor with lung adenocarcinoma. The CD4 and CD8 labels of this study may be unreliable.

This clonotype came up a few times. The chain's CDR3 is CASSEDWTGGEVNYGYTF. For the CDR3, the DNA is TGCGCCAGCAGTGAAGATTGGACAGGGGGCGAAGTTAACTATGGCTACACCTTC. The V call is TRBV10-2, the J call TRBJ1-2, with 11 bases aligning to TRBD1. The CDR3 is 18 residues long. Germline V gives CDR1 WSHSY, CDR2 SAAADI. Trimming at V came to 3 bases and at J to 1 base, leaving 10 bases not matched to a gene.

This chain connects TRBV7-9 to TRBJ2-1; D call uncertain. CDR1 SEHNR and CDR2 FQNEAQ come from the germline V gene (reference sequence). The ends were cut back, 3 bases at V and 7 bases at J, with 4 bases in the middle. There are 11 residues in the CDR3. CDR3 protein: CASSLENEQFF. CDR3 bases: TGTGCCAGCAGCTTGGAAAATGAGCAGTTCTTC.

The V gene is TRBV3-1, the J gene TRBJ1-3; tentative D call: TRBD1 (5 bases). Trimming removed 1 base from V and 3 bases from J, with 13 bases in between. The germline V gene encodes CDR1 LGHDT and CDR2 YNNKEL (reference sequence). The CDR3 is 16 amino acids. The CDR3 bases are TGTGCCAGCAGCCAAGCTTTCCGGGGGGGTGGAAACACCATATATTTT. Translation: CASSQAFRGGGNTIYF.

The chain recombines TRBV4-1 with TRBJ1-3; D is possibly TRBD1 (6 bases). V was cut by 3 bases and J by 0 bases, with 15 bases left in between. The CDR3 has 17 residues. Germline values: CDR1 MGHRA, CDR2 YSYEKL. In nucleotides, the CDR3 is TGCGCCAGCAGCCAGAAGATACAGGGATTCTCTGGAAACACCATATATTTT. It translates to CASSQKIQGFSGNTIYF.

The J gene is TRBJ2-5, the V gene TRBV29-1; TRBD2 might be the D (5 bases). The CDR3 has 12 residues. V was pared by 4 bases and J by 11 bases, with 17 bases between. CDR1 SQVTM and CDR2 ANQGSEA come from the germline V gene. As DNA, the CDR3 is TGCAGCGTTGGAGGAGAGTGGGGAGAGCAGTACTTC. Its translation: CSVGGEWGEQYF. Drawing the rest from reference TRBV29-1 and TRBJ2-5, the complete variable domain is SAVISQKPSRDICQRGTSLTIQCQVDSQVTMMFWYRQQPGQSLTLIATANQGSEATYESGFVIDKFPISRPNLTFSTLTVSNMSPEDSSIYLCSVGGEWGEQYFGPGTRLLVL.

Notes on this clonotype: One end of the junction varies from germline; a read error may be responsible. The chain uses TRBV6-1 and TRBJ2-3, with D unresolved. Germline V gene lookup returns CDR1 MNHNS and CDR2 SASEGT. This CDR3 comprises 13 residues. As DNA, the CDR3 is TGTGCCAGCAGTGAAGGGAGCAGAGATAAGCAGTATTTT. Its protein is CASSEGSRDKQYF.

This clonotype was picked up many times. The V and J genes are TRBV27 and TRBJ2-5; the D is unclear. CDR1 is MNHEY and CDR2 is SMNVEV in the germline V gene (reference sequence). The CDR3 extends over 15 amino acids. With 4 bases removed from V and 9 bases from J, the gap between germline ends came to 21 bases. CDR3 amino acids: CASSSQLLYLKAQYF. In nucleotides, the CDR3 is TGTGCCAGCAGTTCCCAATTACTTTACCTAAAGGCCCAGTACTTC.

In its sample, this clonotype was seen many times. This chain joins TRBV7-2 and TRBJ2-1; D could derive from TRBD1 or TRBD2 (5 bases each). Gene TRBJ2-7 matches the end of the DNA better, so the J call may be wrong. The CDR3 loop spans 19 amino acids. CDR1 and CDR2 from the germline V gene are SGHTA and FQGNSA. The CDR3 DNA reads TGTGCCAGCAGCCCATGGTTTGGGACGACCACTAAAAATTCCTACGAGCAGTACTTC. Its translation: CASSPWFGTTTKNSYEQYF.

This chain connects TRBV6-4 to TRBJ2-1, with 7 bases lining up with TRBD2. The J call may be mistaken, given a closer DNA end match to TRBJ2-7. Germline V CDR1 and CDR2: MRHNA, SNTAGT. The CDR3 consists of 15 residues. The CDR3 sequence is CAGLEGLFEYNEQYF. The CDR3 nucleotides read TGTGCCGGACTAGAGGGTCTCTTTGAATACAATGAGCAGTACTTC.

The table lists this clonotype with a few counts. V usage is TRBV4-1 and J usage is TRBJ2-3, with TRBD2 matching 9 bases. The CDR3 consists of 15 residues. Germline V gives CDR1 MGHRA, CDR2 YSYEKL. After removal of 3 bases from V and 1 base from J, the junction contained 2 bases not matched to a gene. CDR3 amino acids: CASSQGGRGTDTQYF. The CDR3 DNA is TGCGCCAGCAGCCAGGGCGGGAGGGGCACAGATACGCAGTATTTT.